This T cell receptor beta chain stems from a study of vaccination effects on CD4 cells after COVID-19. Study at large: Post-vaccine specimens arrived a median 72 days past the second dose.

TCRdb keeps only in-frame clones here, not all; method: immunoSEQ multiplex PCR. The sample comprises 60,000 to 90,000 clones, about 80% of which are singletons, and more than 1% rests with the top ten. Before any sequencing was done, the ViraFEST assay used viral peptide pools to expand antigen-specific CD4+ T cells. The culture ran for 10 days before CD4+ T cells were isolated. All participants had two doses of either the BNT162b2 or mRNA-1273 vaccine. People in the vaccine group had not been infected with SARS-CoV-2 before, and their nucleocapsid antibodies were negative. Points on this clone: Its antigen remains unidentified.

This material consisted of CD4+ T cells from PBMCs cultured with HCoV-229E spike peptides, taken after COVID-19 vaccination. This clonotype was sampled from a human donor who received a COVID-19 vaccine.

The CDR3 DNA sequence: TGTGCCACCATGCCCGGGACTGGGGCCAACGTCCTGACTTTC. Translated, it gives CATMPGTGANVLTF. The J gene is TRBJ2-6, the V gene TRBV24-1; tentatively, D is TRBD2 (5 bases). The V end lost 8 bases, the J end lost 2 bases, and 9 bases lay between the germline ends. CDR3 length: 14 residues. The V gene's germline CDR1 is KGHDR and CDR2 SFDVKD.